What follows are 25 T cell receptor beta chains derived from one specimen sequenced in a study of blood T cell repertoires in COVID-19 (TCRdb year 2020). Libraries were prepared through the immunoSEQ multiplex PCR assay. Entries here come from immuneACCESS through TCRdb and include only in-frame sequences with V and J called. Some clones fail to appear in such tables; in the studies checked, an unresolved V gene covers under half of the shortfall, and the cause of the remainder is unknown. Within this sample are around 700,000 clones, with just under 90% of them counted one time only. The top ten hold roughly 0.25% of the sample. Sample: peripheral blood. The receptors originated from a woman aged 18-29 years with acute or convalescent COVID-19.

The V gene is TRBV2, the J gene TRBJ1-5; TRBD1 matches at 11 bases. Germline values: CDR1 SNHLY, CDR2 FYNNEI. The CDR3 has 15 residues. V trimming: 6 bases; J trimming: 6 bases; junction bases outside the gene matches: 7. The CDR3 is CASRSGQGAGQPQHF. CDR3 nucleotides: TGTGCCAGCAGGAGCGGACAGGGGGCAGGTCAGCCCCAGCATTTT.

The CDR3 sequence: CASSKVLQGLAYEQYF. Written as DNA, the CDR3 is TGTGCCAGCAGCAAAGTCCTGCAGGGTCTAGCCTACGAGCAGTACTTC. The gene calls are TRBV21-1 and TRBJ2-7; the D call of TRBD1 is as the table states it, not checked on the DNA. TRBV21-1 is marked as a pseudogene. The CDR3 length is 16 residues.

This chain connects TRBV5-1 to TRBJ2-7; TRBD1 matches 7 bases. V trimming: 2 bases; J trimming: 7 bases; junction bases outside the gene matches: 9. Germline lookup yields CDR1 SGHRS and CDR2 YFSETQ. The CDR3 has 14 amino acids. Here the CDR3 reads CASSFYTGAYEQYF. Written as DNA, the CDR3 is TGCGCCAGCAGCTTCTATACAGGGGCGTATGAGCAGTACTTC.

This rearrangement joins TRBV4-3 to TRBJ1-2; maybe TRBD1 (6 bases). The CDR3 consists of 17 residues. Trimming cost V 2 bases and J 2 bases, with 18 bases left between them. Per germline, CDR1 LGHNA and CDR2 YSLEER. The CDR3 loop is CASSQSGGGHSNYGYTF. The CDR3 nucleotides read TGCGCCAGCAGCCAATCGGGGGGGGGACACTCGAACTATGGCTACACCTTC.

The count of this clone is one. The CDR3 DNA sequence: TGTGCCATCAGTGGGGAGACGGGTTTGTACGAGCAGTACTTC. Amino acid sequence: CAISGETGLYEQYF. The chain couples TRBV10-3 to TRBJ2-7, with D maybe TRBD2 (5 bases). V lost 4 bases and J 4 bases, leaving 14 bases between the germline ends. The CDR3 loop spans 14 amino acids. The germline V gene has CDR1 ENHRY and CDR2 SYGVKD.

The J gene is TRBJ2-7, the V gene TRBV5-1; 10 nucleotides align to TRBD1. The ends lost 4 bases at V and 2 bases at J; junction bases unmatched: 9. CDR3 length: 16 residues. Germline loops: CDR1 SGHRS, CDR2 YFSETQ. In nucleotides, the CDR3 is TGCGCCAGCAGCGGCCCCCGGACAGGGGGAACCTACGAGCAGTACTTC. Translating it yields CASSGPRTGGTYEQYF. The full variable domain, in which reference TRBV5-1 and TRBJ2-7 provide the parts outside the CDR3, is KAGVTQTPRYLIKTRGQQVTLSCSPISGHRSVSWYQQTPGQGLQFLFEYFSETQRNKGNFPGRFSGRQFSNSRSEMNVSTLELGDSALYLCASSGPRTGGTYEQYFGPGTRLTVT.

There are a few counts of this clone. The V gene is TRBV7-9, the J gene TRBJ1-2; D may be TRBD1 (5 bases). Trimming took off 2 bases at V and 1 base at J, with 23 bases between the two ends. This CDR3 is built from 19 residues. The germline V gene encodes CDR1 SEHNR and CDR2 FQNEAQ (reference sequence). The chain's CDR3 is CASSLRREKRGGINYGYTF. In DNA form, the CDR3 reads TGTGCCAGCAGCTTAAGACGCGAGAAGCGGGGCGGAATTAACTATGGCTACACCTTC.

The J gene is TRBJ1-5, the V gene TRBV12-3 or TRBV12-4; D ambiguous. V lost 3 bases and J 2 bases, leaving 5 bases between the germline ends. The CDR3 consists of 13 residues. DNA of the CDR3: TGTGCCAGCAGTTTTATTGGCAATCAGCCCCAGCATTTT. It translates to CASSFIGNQPQHF.

The rearrangement uses TRBV19 and TRBJ1-4, with 7 bases lining up with TRBD1. Germline assignment: CDR1 LNHDA and CDR2 SQIVND (reference sequence). The CDR3 length is 13 residues. The ends lost 10 bases at V and 4 bases at J; junction bases unmatched: 6. CDR3: CATATGSNEKLFF. CDR3 coding DNA: TGTGCCACTGCGACAGGGAGTAATGAAAAACTGTTTTTT.

This chain links TRBV6-6 with TRBJ1-4; 9 nucleotides agree with TRBD1. Trimming took 2 bases from V and 4 from J; bases not matched to a gene: 2. There are 15 residues in the CDR3. In germline, CDR1 is MNHNY, CDR2 SVGAGI (reference sequence). This chain's CDR3 is CASSYRDRVNEKLFF. As DNA, the CDR3 is TGTGCCAGCAGTTACAGGGACAGGGTTAATGAAAAACTGTTTTTT.

The chain recombines TRBV9 with TRBJ2-6, with TRBD1 matching over 8 bases. CDR1 and CDR2 from the germline V gene are SGDLS and YYNGEE. With 3 bases clipped from V and 0 bases from J, the junction kept 17 bases outside the gene matches. The CDR3 is 21 amino acids. The CDR3 loop reads CASSAPYGLGTGTSGANVLTF. CDR3 DNA sequence: TGTGCCAGCAGCGCCCCCTATGGGTTGGGGACAGGAACCTCTGGGGCCAACGTCCTGACTTTC. Looking up the rest from reference TRBV9 and TRBJ2-6 gives the full variable domain: DSGVTQTPKHLITATGQRVTLRCSPRSGDLSVYWYQQSLDQGLQFLIQYYNGEERAKGNILERFSAQQFPDLHSELNLSSLELGDSALYFCASSAPYGLGTGTSGANVLTFGAGSRLTVL.

The chain uses TRBV6-1 and TRBJ1-2; TRBD1 matches 7 bases. The CDR3 extends over 13 amino acids. CDR1 and CDR2 from the germline V gene are MNHNS and SASEGT. J lost 8 bases, V lost 6 bases, and 9 bases had no gene match. The CDR3 spells CASRDQGELGYTF. CDR3 nucleotide sequence: TGTGCCAGCAGGGACCAGGGGGAACTGGGCTACACCTTC.

The table lists this clone with a count of one. The rearrangement uses TRBV7-8 and TRBJ1-1; D gene ambiguous. There are 15 residues in the CDR3. V lost 5 bases, J lost 1 base, and 14 bases lay in between. Germline values: CDR1 SGHVS, CDR2 FQNEAQ. The CDR3 loop is CASSPPELGNTEAFF. The CDR3 coding sequence is TGTGCCAGCAGCCCTCCGGAGTTGGGGAACACTGAAGCTTTCTTT. The full variable domain, completed using reference TRBV7-8 and TRBJ1-1, is GAGVSQSPRYKVAKRGQDVALRCDPISGHVSLFWYQQALGQGPEFLTYFQNEAQLDKSGLPSDRFFAERPEGSVSTLKIQRTQQEDSAVYLCASSPPELGNTEAFFGQGTRLTVV.

The V call is TRBV19, the J call TRBJ1-2, with TRBD1 as a possible D gene (6 bases). The CDR3 runs 15 residues. The germline CDR1 and CDR2 sequences are LNHDA and SQIVND (reference sequence). The V end was cut by 4 bases, the J end by 4 bases, with 16 bases between. CDR3 protein: CASSTEPGTSYGYTF. CDR3 DNA: TGTGCCAGTAGTACGGAACCCGGGACAAGCTATGGCTACACCTTC.

The chain links TRBV5-5 to TRBJ1-4; D ambiguous. Germline V gene data show CDR1 as SGHKS and CDR2 as YYEKEE (reference sequence). The germline V and J ends were trimmed by 4 bases and 7 bases, with 14 bases remaining between them. The CDR3 runs to 14 residues. CDR3: CASSLGWAGEKLFF. As DNA, the CDR3 is TGTGCCAGCAGCCTAGGGTGGGCGGGTGAAAAACTGTTTTTT. Variable domain in full (rest from reference TRBV5-5 and TRBJ1-4): DAGVTQSPTHLIKTRGQQVTLRCSPISGHKSVSWYQQVLGQGPQFIFQYYEKEERGRGNFPDRFSARQFPNYSSELNVNALLLGDSALYLCASSLGWAGEKLFFGSGTQLSVL.

CDR3 region: CASSSKTSGGAYEQFF. The CDR3 nucleotides are TGTGCCAGCAGTTCGAAAACTAGCGGGGGGGCGTATGAGCAGTTCTTC. This chain links TRBV27 with TRBJ2-1; 13 bases are a match to TRBD2. CDR1 is MNHEY, CDR2 SMNVEV, per germline (reference sequence). This CDR3 contains 16 residues. Unmatched junction bases numbered 8, after V lost 4 bases and J lost 8 bases.

The CDR3 region is CASSIESGGRGYTF. In nucleotides, the CDR3 is TGTGCCAGTAGTATAGAGTCAGGGGGCCGCGGCTACACCTTC. The rearrangement joins TRBV19 to TRBJ1-2; the match to TRBD1 covers 8 bases. V gave up 0 bases and J gave up 8 bases; unmatched junction bases: 5. Germline values: CDR1 LNHDA, CDR2 SQIVND (reference sequence). This CDR3 contains 14 residues.

This clone showed up just once. The rearrangement links TRBV15 to TRBJ2-5; 8 bases agree with TRBD1. Germline values: CDR1 LNHNV, CDR2 YYDKDF (reference sequence). With V trimmed by 2 bases and J by 2 bases, 4 bases remained unmatched. The CDR3 runs to 15 residues. The CDR3 here is CATSRMGQVQETQYF. The CDR3 DNA follows: TGTGCCACCAGCAGAATGGGACAGGTACAAGAGACCCAGTACTTC.

The chain carries TRBV4-3 and TRBJ2-3; 8 nucleotides align to TRBD1. Trimming took 1 base from V and 2 from J; bases not matched to a gene: 8. CDR1 is LGHNA, CDR2 YSLEER, per germline. The CDR3 totals 17 residues. CDR3 nucleotides: TGCGCCAGCAGCCAAGGGGCAGGGGGCCTATTCACAGATACGCAGTATTTT. It specifies CASSQGAGGLFTDTQYF.

This rearrangement joins TRBV21-1 to TRBJ2-7; the D call of TRBD2 is as the table states it, not checked on the DNA. TRBV21-1 is tagged as a pseudogene. The CDR3 loop spans 13 amino acids. Here the CDR3 reads CASTRLAGGKQYF. The CDR3 DNA reads as TGTGCCAGCACACGACTAGCGGGGGGGAAGCAGTACTTC.

This chain joins TRBV28 and TRBJ2-7, with 7 nucleotides matching TRBD1. Per germline, CDR1 MDHEN and CDR2 SYDVKM. The CDR3 totals 16 residues. With 3 bases clipped from V and 1 base from J, the junction kept 9 bases outside the gene matches. The CDR3: CASSFGSIQGSYEQYF. CDR3 coding DNA: TGTGCCAGCAGTTTTGGGTCAATACAGGGGTCCTACGAGCAGTACTTC.

This clone was counted a single time. The chain joins TRBV5-1 to TRBJ1-1, with D hard to call. Germline lookup yields CDR1 SGHRS and CDR2 YFSETQ. CDR3 length equals 15 residues. Trimming cost V 3 bases and J 1 base, with 13 bases left between them. CDR3 sequence: CASSWRPVPNTEAFF. The CDR3 region has the DNA TGCGCCAGCAGCTGGCGGCCCGTCCCGAACACTGAAGCTTTCTTT.

This clone has a single count. V and J are TRBV5-6 and TRBJ2-2, with TRBD1 identical over 9 bases. The CDR3 is 15 residues long. CDR1 is SGHDT, CDR2 YYEEEE, per germline. The V gene end was trimmed by 2 bases and the J gene end by 2 bases; junction bases not matched to a gene: 1. The CDR3 region has the DNA TGTGCCAGCAGCTTACAGGGGGCAAACACCGGGGAGCTGTTTTTT. Translating gives CASSLQGANTGELFF.

This rearrangement joins TRBV9 to TRBJ2-7; TRBD2 matches 8 bases. The V gene end was trimmed by 3 bases and the J gene end by 0 bases; junction bases not matched to a gene: 2. Germline CDR1 is SGDLS and CDR2 is YYNGEE. CDR3 length equals 14 residues. The CDR3 nucleotides are TGTGCCAGCAGCGGACTAGCGACCTCCTACGAGCAGTACTTC. It translates to CASSGLATSYEQYF.

The CDR3 protein is CASSLTGSEQYF. CDR3 sequence (DNA): TGTGCCAGCAGCTTAACAGGGTCAGAGCAGTACTTC. The rearrangement links TRBV11-3 to TRBJ2-7, with D maybe TRBD1 (6 bases). Trimming left V 2 bases short and J 7 bases short, with 9 bases between. This CDR3 has 12 residues. CDR1 is SGHNT and CDR2 is YENEEA in the germline V gene.